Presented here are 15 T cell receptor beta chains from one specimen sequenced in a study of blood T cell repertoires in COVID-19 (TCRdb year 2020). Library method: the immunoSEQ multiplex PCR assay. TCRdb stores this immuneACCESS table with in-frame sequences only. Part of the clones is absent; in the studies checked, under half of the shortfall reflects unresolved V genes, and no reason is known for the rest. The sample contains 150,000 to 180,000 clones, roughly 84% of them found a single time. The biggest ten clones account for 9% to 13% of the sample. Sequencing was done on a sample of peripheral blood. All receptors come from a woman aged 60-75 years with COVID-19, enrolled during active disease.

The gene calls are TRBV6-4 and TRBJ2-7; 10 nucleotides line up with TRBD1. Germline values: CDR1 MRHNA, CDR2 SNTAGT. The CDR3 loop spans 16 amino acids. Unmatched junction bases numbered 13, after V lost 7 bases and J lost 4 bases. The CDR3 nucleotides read TGTGCCAGCATCGACGGGGACAGGGGACTCTCTTACGAGCAGTACGTC. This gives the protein CASIDGDRGLSYEQYV.

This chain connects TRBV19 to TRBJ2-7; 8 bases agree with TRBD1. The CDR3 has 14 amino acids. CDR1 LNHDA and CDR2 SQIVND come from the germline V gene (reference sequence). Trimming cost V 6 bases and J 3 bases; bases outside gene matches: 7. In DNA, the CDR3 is TGTGCCAGTAGCTTAAGACAGGGGATCTACGAGCAGTACTTC. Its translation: CASSLRQGIYEQYF.

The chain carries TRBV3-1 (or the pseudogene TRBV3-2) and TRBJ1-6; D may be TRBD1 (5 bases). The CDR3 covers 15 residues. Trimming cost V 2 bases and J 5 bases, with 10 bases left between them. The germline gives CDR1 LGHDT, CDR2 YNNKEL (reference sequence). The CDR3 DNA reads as TGTGCCAGCAGCCAATATCAGGGTAATAATTCACCCCTCCACTTT. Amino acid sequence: CASSQYQGNNSPLHF.

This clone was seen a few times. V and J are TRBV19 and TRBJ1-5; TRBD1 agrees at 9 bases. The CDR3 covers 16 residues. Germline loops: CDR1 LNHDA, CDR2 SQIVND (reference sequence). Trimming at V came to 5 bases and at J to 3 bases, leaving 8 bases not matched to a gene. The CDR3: CASSPQTGGLNQPQHF. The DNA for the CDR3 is TGTGCCAGTAGTCCCCAGACAGGGGGGCTCAATCAGCCCCAGCATTTT.

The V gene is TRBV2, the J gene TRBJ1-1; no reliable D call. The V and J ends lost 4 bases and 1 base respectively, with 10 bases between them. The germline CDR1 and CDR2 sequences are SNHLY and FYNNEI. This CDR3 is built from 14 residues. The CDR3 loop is CASSVLPQNTEAFF. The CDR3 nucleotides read TGTGCCAGCAGTGTACTGCCTCAGAACACTGAAGCTTTCTTT.

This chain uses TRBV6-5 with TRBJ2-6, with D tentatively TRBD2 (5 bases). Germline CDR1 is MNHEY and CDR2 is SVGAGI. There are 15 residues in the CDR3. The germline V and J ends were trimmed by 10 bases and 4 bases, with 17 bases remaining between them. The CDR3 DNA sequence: TGTGCCACCAAAAACGGGGAGAGAGGGGCCAACGTCCTGACTTTC. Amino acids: CATKNGERGANVLTF.

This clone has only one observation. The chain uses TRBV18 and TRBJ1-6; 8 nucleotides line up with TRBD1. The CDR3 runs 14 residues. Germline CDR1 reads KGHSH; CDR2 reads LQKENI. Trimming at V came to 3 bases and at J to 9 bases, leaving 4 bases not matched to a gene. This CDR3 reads CASSPDRETSPLHF. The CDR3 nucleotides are TGTGCCAGCTCACCGGACAGGGAAACTTCACCCCTCCACTTT.

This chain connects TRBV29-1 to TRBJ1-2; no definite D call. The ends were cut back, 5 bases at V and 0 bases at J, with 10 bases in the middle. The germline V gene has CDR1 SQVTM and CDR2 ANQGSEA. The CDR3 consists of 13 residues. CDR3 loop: CSVRLNSNYGYTF. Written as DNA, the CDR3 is TGCAGCGTTAGACTGAATTCTAACTATGGCTACACCTTC.

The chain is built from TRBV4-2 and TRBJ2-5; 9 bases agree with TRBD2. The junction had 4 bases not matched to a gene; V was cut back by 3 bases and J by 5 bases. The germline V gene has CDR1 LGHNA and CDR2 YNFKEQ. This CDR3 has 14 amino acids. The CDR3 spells CASSQTSGRETQYF. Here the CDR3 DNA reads TGTGCCAGCAGCCAGACTAGCGGTAGGGAGACCCAGTACTTC.

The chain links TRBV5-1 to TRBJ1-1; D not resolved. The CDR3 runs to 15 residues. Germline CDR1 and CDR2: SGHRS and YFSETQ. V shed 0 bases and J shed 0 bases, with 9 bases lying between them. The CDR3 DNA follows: TGCGCCAGCAGCTTGGAAGTGAGCTTGAACACTGAAGCTTTCTTT. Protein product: CASSLEVSLNTEAFF.

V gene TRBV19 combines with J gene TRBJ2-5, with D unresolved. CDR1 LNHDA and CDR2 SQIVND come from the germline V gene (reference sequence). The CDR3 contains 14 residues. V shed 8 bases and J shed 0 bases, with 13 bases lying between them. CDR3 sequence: CASGTRRDQETQYF. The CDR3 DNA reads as TGTGCCAGTGGTACGAGACGGGACCAAGAGACCCAGTACTTC.

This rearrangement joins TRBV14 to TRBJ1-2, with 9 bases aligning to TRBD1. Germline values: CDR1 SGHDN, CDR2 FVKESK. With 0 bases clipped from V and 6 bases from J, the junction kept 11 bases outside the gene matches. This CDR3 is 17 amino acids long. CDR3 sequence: CASSQDLTGGGADGYTF. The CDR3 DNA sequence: TGTGCCAGCAGCCAAGATCTGACAGGGGGAGGTGCTGATGGCTACACCTTC.

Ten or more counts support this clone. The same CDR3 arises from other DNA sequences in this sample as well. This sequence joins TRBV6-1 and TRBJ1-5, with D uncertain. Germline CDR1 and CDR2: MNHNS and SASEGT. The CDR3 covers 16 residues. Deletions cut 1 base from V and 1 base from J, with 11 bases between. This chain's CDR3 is CASSEGGGGSNQPQHF. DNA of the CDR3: TGTGCCAGCAGTGAAGGAGGAGGAGGGAGCAATCAGCCCCAGCATTTT.

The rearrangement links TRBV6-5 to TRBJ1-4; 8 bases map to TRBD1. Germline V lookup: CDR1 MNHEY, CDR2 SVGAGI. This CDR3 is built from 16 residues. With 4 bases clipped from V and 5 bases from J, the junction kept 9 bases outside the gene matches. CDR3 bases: TGTGCCAGCAGTTCTGGACAGGGTGGCGGGAATGAAAAACTGTTTTTT. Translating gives CASSSGQGGGNEKLFF.

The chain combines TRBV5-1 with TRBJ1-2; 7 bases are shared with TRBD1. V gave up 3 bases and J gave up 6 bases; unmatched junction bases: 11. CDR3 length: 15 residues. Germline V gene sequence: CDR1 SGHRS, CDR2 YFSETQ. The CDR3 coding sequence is TGCGCCAGCAGCTCTCTTTCCGGGACAGCAAATGGCTACACCTTC. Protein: CASSSLSGTANGYTF.